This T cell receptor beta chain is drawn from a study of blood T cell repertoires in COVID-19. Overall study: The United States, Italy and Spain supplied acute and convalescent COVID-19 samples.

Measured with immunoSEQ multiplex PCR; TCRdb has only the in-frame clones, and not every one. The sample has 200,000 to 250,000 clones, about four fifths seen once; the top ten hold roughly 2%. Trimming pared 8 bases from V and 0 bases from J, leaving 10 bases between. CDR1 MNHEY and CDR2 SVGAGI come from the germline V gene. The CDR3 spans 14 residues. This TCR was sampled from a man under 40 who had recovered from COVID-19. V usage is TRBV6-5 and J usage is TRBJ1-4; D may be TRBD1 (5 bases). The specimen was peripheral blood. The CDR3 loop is CASGRQTTNEKLFF. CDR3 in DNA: TGTGCCAGCGGTAGACAGACAACTAATGAAAAACTGTTTTTT.